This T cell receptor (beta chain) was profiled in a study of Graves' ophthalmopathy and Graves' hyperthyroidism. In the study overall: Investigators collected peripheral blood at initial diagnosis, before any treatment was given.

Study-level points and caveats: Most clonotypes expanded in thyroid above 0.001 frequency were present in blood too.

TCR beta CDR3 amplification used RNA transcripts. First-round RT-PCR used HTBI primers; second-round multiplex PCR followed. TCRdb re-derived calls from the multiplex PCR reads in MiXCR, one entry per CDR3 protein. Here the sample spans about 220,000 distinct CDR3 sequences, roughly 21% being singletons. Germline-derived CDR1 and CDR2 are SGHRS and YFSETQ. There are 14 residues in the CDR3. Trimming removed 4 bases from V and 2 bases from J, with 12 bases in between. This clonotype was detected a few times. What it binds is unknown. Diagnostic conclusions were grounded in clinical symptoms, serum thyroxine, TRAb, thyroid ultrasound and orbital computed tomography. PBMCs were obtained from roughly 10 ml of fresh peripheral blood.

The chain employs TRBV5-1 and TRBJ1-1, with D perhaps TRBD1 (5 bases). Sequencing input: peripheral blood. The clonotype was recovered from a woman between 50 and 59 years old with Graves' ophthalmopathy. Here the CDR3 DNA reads TGCGCCAGCAGCCCAATTGACAGAAACACTGAAGCTTTCTTT. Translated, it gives CASSPIDRNTEAFF.